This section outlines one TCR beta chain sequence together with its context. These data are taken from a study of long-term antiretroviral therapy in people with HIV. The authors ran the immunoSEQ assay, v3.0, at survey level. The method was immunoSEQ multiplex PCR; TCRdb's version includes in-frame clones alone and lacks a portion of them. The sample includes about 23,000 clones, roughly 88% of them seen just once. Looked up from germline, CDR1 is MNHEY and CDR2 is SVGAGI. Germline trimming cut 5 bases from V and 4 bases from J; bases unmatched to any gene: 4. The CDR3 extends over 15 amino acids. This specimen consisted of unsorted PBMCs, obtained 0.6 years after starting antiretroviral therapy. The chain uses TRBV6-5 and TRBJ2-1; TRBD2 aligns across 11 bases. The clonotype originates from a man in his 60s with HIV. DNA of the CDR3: TGTGCCAGCAGTCTCGGGACTAGCGGATACAATGAGCAGTTCTTC. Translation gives CASSLGTSGYNEQFF.